A single sample is the source of the 21 T cell receptor beta chains below, sequenced in a study of TIL therapy for anti-PD-1-resistant metastatic lung cancer. The immunoSEQ assay was v3. Here immunoSEQ multiplex PCR was the method, and the copy in TCRdb shows in-frame clones only, minus some. The sample carries tens of thousands of clones, about two thirds recorded once. Time point of the sample: pre-treatment sample, taken before nivolumab and TIL therapy. Tumor tissue came from excised metastases, mostly pleural nodules or supraclavicular lymph nodes. Sequenced material: tumor tissue, taken at baseline. Receptors originate from a person aged 25-79 years with non-small cell lung cancer.

This clone appeared a single time. The chain is built from TRBV6-5 and TRBJ2-7; the D gene is possibly TRBD2 (6 bases). The ends were cut back, 2 bases at V and 4 bases at J, with 12 bases in the middle. The CDR3 extends over 14 amino acids. In germline, CDR1 is MNHEY, CDR2 SVGAGI. CDR3 region: CASSYAGLQYEQYF. The CDR3 coding sequence is TGTGCCAGCAGTTACGCGGGACTTCAGTACGAGCAGTACTTC.

This chain links TRBV30 with TRBJ1-6; D gene ambiguous. CDR3 length equals 13 residues. V gave up 3 bases and J gave up 7 bases, with 10 bases separating them. Germline V lookup: CDR1 GTSNPN, CDR2 SVGIG (reference sequence). The CDR3 coding sequence is TGTGCCTGGAGGGCAGGCAAGAATTCACCCCTCCACTTT. It translates to CAWRAGKNSPLHF.

The genes are TRBV11-3 and TRBJ2-2, with D possibly TRBD2 on 6 matching bases. The CDR3 length is 15 residues. Germline V CDR1 and CDR2: SGHNT, YENEEA. V lost 4 bases to trimming and J lost 6 bases, with 15 bases between them. The CDR3 loop is CASSSGLQRAGELFF. CDR3 coding DNA: TGTGCCAGCAGCTCAGGACTACAACGGGCCGGGGAGCTGTTTTTT.

The chain couples TRBV9 to TRBJ2-7; D call uncertain. CDR3 size: 13 residues. With 0 bases removed from V and 3 bases from J, the gap between germline ends came to 7 bases. Germline assignment: CDR1 SGDLS and CDR2 YYNGEE. DNA of the CDR3: TGTGCCAGCAGCGTAGCCGGGCACTACGAGCAGTACTTC. This gives the protein CASSVAGHYEQYF. Variable domain in full (rest from reference TRBV9 and TRBJ2-7): DSGVTQTPKHLITATGQRVTLRCSPRSGDLSVYWYQQSLDQGLQFLIQYYNGEERAKGNILERFSAQQFPDLHSELNLSSLELGDSALYFCASSVAGHYEQYFGPGTRLTVT.

The chain has TRBV28 and TRBJ1-5; TRBD1 is a possible D gene (5 bases). This CDR3 has 13 residues. V was cut by 6 bases and J by 7 bases, with 13 bases left in between. CDR1 is MDHEN and CDR2 is SYDVKM in the germline V gene. This chain's CDR3 is CASRGQGGQPQHF. Here the CDR3 DNA reads TGTGCCAGCAGAGGGCAGGGTGGGCAGCCCCAGCATTTT.

V and J are TRBV25-1 and TRBJ2-7; TRBD1 matches 7 bases. J lost 9 bases, V lost 3 bases, and 8 bases had no gene match. The CDR3 has 13 amino acids. CDR1 is MGHDK and CDR2 is SYGVNS in the germline V gene. This CDR3 reads CASSDWTGGWQYF. Here the CDR3 DNA reads TGTGCCAGCAGTGATTGGACAGGTGGATGGCAGTACTTC.

The gene calls are TRBV11-3 and TRBJ2-1; D gene ambiguous. Germline values: CDR1 SGHNT, CDR2 YENEEA. V lost 1 base and J 4 bases, leaving 8 bases between the germline ends. The CDR3 has 14 amino acids. CDR3 nucleotides: TGTGCCAGCAGCTTAGCCGACAAGTACAATGAGCAGTTCTTC. It is translated as CASSLADKYNEQFF. Drawing the rest from reference TRBV11-3 and TRBJ2-1, the complete variable domain is EAGVVQSPRYKIIEKKQPVAFWCNPISGHNTLYWYLQNLGQGPELLIRYENEEAVDDSQLPKDRFSAERLKGVDSTLKIQPAELGDSAVYLCASSLADKYNEQFFGPGTRLTVL.

The chain couples TRBV6-6 to TRBJ2-7, with D perhaps being TRBD1 or TRBD2 (5 bases each). V was cut by 6 bases and J by 0 bases, with 12 bases left in between. The CDR3 has 14 residues. From germline, CDR1 is MNHNY and CDR2 SVGAGI (reference sequence). The CDR3 protein is CASRTRGDSYEQYF. The CDR3 coding sequence is TGTGCCAGCAGGACCCGAGGGGACTCCTACGAGCAGTACTTC.

V usage is TRBV9 and J usage is TRBJ2-2, with D perhaps TRBD2 (5 bases). The CDR3 is 14 amino acids. Trimming removed 2 bases from V and 3 bases from J, with 8 bases in between. The germline V gene encodes CDR1 SGDLS and CDR2 YYNGEE. CDR3 in DNA: TGTGCCAGCAGCGTCGGGGTTTACACCGGGGAGCTGTTTTTT. Protein: CASSVGVYTGELFF.

The chain recombines TRBV7-9 with TRBJ2-7, with TRBD2 matching over 9 bases. The ends lost 2 bases at V and 6 bases at J; junction bases unmatched: 17. From germline, CDR1 is SEHNR and CDR2 FQNEAQ (reference sequence). The CDR3 contains 18 residues. CDR3 DNA: TGTGCCAGCAGCTTAAGGCCCGCGGGCATAGCGGGAGAAGCCGAGCAGTACTTC. Amino acids: CASSLRPAGIAGEAEQYF.

The chain is built from TRBV11-2 and TRBJ2-7; 7 bases fit TRBD1. The germline V gene encodes CDR1 SGHAT and CDR2 FQNNGV. The CDR3 totals 15 residues. Germline trimming cut 5 bases from V and 0 bases from J; bases unmatched to any gene: 7. The CDR3: CASSAYRDSSYEQYF. The CDR3 DNA reads as TGTGCCAGCAGCGCTTACCGGGACAGCTCCTACGAGCAGTACTTC.

The rearrangement joins TRBV6-1 to TRBJ2-3; D not resolved. V was shortened by 10 bases and J by 0 bases, with 14 bases between the two germline ends. Germline V gene data show CDR1 as MNHNS and CDR2 as SASEGT. The CDR3 is 14 amino acids. This CDR3 is CATHSLRSTDTQYF. CDR3 DNA: TGTGCCACGCACAGTTTGAGAAGCACAGATACGCAGTATTTT.

The V call is TRBV15, the J call TRBJ1-1; D is possibly TRBD1 (6 bases). CDR1 is LNHNV and CDR2 is YYDKDF in the germline V gene (reference sequence). Between the trimmed V and J ends, which lost 6 bases and 8 bases, there was a span of 19 bases. The CDR3 contains 14 residues. CDR3 nucleotides: TGTGCCACCAGACCTATCCTTGGGCAGGGGGAAGCTTTCTTT. Translated: CATRPILGQGEAFF.

V gene TRBV30 combines with J gene TRBJ2-7; 7 nucleotides match TRBD1. Germline trimming cut 4 bases from V and 3 bases from J; bases unmatched to any gene: 3. Germline V CDR1 and CDR2: GTSNPN, SVGIG (reference sequence). The CDR3 runs to 12 residues. CDR3 DNA sequence: TGTGCCTGGAAGGGACAGTTCTACGAGCAGTACTTC. Translated: CAWKGQFYEQYF.

This clone was seen only a few times. The V gene is TRBV19, the J gene TRBJ2-2; tentatively, D is TRBD1 (5 bases). The CDR3 runs 14 residues. V was cut by 8 bases and J by 1 base, with 11 bases left in between. CDR1 LNHDA and CDR2 SQIVND come from the germline V gene (reference sequence). The CDR3 reads CASLNQGNTGELFF. In nucleotides, the CDR3 is TGTGCCAGTTTAAATCAGGGGAACACCGGGGAGCTGTTTTTT.

The chain is built from TRBV7-2 and TRBJ2-1; D not certain. CDR3 length equals 13 residues. Germline V gene lookup returns CDR1 SGHTA and CDR2 FQGNSA. With 1 base removed from V and 9 bases from J, the gap between germline ends came to 10 bases. CDR3 region: CASSLDGRAEQFF. The CDR3 DNA reads TGTGCCAGCAGCTTAGACGGACGGGCTGAGCAGTTCTTC.

This clone was counted once. J is TRBJ1-5 and V is TRBV7-9, with D maybe TRBD1 (5 bases). Trimming cost V 3 bases and J 2 bases, with 17 bases left between them. The CDR3 spans 17 residues. Germline V lookup: CDR1 SEHNR, CDR2 FQNEAQ (reference sequence). CDR3 DNA: TGTGCCAGCAGCTTGGCCATTGACGGGGGTGGCAATCAGCCCCAGCATTTT. Residues: CASSLAIDGGGNQPQHF.

The chain recombines TRBV11-2 with TRBJ1-4; D is uncertain. The CDR3 is 17 amino acids. V was cut by 5 bases and J by 0 bases, with 16 bases left in between. In germline, CDR1 is SGHAT, CDR2 FQNNGV. CDR3 sequence (DNA): TGTGCCAGCAGCGCGCCTATTTCGGGCGCAACTAATGAAAAACTGTTTTTT. Its translation is CASSAPISGATNEKLFF.

The chain combines TRBV10-3 with TRBJ2-3, with TRBD2 matching over 9 bases. Trimming cost V 6 bases and J 1 base; bases outside gene matches: 2. Per germline, CDR1 ENHRY and CDR2 SYGVKD. The CDR3 runs to 14 residues. The chain's CDR3 is CAISSSGGTDTQYF. Written as DNA, the CDR3 is TGTGCCATCAGCTCTAGCGGGGGCACAGATACGCAGTATTTT.

The J gene is TRBJ1-5, the V gene TRBV28, with D tentatively TRBD1 (6 bases). This CDR3 contains 15 residues. Trimming left V 6 bases short and J 0 bases short, with 12 bases between. CDR1 is MDHEN, CDR2 SYDVKM, per germline. The CDR3 DNA reads as TGTGCCAGCAGCCTTTGGACAGTTAGCAATCAGCCCCAGCATTTT. It is translated as CASSLWTVSNQPQHF.

The rearrangement uses TRBV12-5 and TRBJ1-6, with TRBD1 identical over 7 bases. Germline V gives CDR1 LGHNT, CDR2 FRNRAP. The V and J ends lost 2 bases and 15 bases, in that order; junction bases with no gene match: 7. CDR3 length equals 13 residues. CDR3 in DNA: TGTGCTAGTGGTTTGTCACCGGGACAGCACCTCCACTTT. This codes for CASGLSPGQHLHF.